Sequencing of this T cell receptor beta chain was carried out in a study of cytomegalovirus exposure and HLA in healthy donors. In the study overall: Among fewer than 500 genotyped donors, more than 65% fell in the Caucasian-associated ancestry cluster.

The ends were cut back, 2 bases at V and 3 bases at J, with 9 bases in the middle. This CDR3 has 14 amino acids. The germline CDR1 and CDR2 sequences are MNHEY and SVGAGI. Concerning this clone: The antigen is unknown.

PCR involved 60 Vbeta and 13 Jbeta primers. Source study methods: Among the unique TCR beta chains that a later analysis counted, around 72 million in all, about 11 million were shared. The repertoire was sequenced with immunoSEQ multiplex PCR; TCRdb's copy has only in-frame clones and lacks some. V and J calls plus clone size are reproduced from that table; the DNA served to infer D and trimming. The table records approximately 150,000 clones, almost 85% of them present only once. The study's findings and limits: For cytomegalovirus status, the classifier reportedly gave diagnoses with high specificity and sensitivity. Accurate HLA-A and HLA-B prediction from TCR beta sequences was reported for most subjects.

The chain recombines TRBV6-5 with TRBJ2-3; D unresolved. The TCR sequence derives from a man in his thirties or forties in good health and CMV-seronegative. Specimen: PBMCs. The CDR3 protein is CASSYDTGTDTQYF. The CDR3 DNA reads TGTGCCAGCAGTTACGACACTGGGACAGATACGCAGTATTTT.